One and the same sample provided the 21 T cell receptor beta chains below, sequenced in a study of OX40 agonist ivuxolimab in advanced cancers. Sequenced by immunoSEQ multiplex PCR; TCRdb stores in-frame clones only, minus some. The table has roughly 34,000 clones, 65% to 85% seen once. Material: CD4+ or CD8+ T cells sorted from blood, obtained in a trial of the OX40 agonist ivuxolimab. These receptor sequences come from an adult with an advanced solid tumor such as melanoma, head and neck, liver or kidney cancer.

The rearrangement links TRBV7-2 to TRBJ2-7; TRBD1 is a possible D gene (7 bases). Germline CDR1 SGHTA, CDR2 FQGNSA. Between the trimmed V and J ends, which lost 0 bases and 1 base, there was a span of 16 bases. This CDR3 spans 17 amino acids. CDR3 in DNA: TGTGCCAGCAGCTTAGCGGGTCAGGGGGGAAGATCCTACGAGCAGTACTTC. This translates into CASSLAGQGGRSYEQYF.

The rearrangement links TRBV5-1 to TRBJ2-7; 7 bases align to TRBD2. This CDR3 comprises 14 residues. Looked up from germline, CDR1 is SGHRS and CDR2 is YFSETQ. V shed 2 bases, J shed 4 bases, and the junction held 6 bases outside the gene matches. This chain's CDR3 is CASSFAGDYYEQYF. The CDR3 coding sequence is TGCGCCAGCAGCTTTGCGGGGGACTATTACGAGCAGTACTTC. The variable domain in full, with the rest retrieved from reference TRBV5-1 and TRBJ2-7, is KAGVTQTPRYLIKTRGQQVTLSCSPISGHRSVSWYQQTPGQGLQFLFEYFSETQRNKGNFPGRFSGRQFSNSRSEMNVSTLELGDSALYLCASSFAGDYYEQYFGPGTRLTVT.

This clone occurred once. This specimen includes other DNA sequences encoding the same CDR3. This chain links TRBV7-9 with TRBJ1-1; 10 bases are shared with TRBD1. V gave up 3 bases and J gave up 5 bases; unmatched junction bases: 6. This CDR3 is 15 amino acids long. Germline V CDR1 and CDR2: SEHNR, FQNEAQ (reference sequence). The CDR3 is CASSLTGQGITEAFF. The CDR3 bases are TGTGCCAGCAGCTTGACGGGACAGGGGATTACTGAAGCTTTCTTT.

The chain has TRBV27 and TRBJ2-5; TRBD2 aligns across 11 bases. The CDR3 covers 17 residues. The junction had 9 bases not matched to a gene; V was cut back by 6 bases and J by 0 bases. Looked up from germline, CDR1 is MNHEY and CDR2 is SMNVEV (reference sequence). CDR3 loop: CASSPMRTSGHQETQYF. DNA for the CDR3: TGTGCCAGCAGCCCTATGAGGACTAGCGGGCACCAAGAGACCCAGTACTTC.

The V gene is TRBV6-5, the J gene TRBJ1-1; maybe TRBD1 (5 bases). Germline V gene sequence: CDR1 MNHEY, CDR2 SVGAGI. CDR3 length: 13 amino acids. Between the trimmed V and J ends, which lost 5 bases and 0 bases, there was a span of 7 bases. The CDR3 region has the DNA TGTGCCAGCAGTCCCAGGGTGAACACTGAAGCTTTCTTT. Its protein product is CASSPRVNTEAFF.

The CDR3 bases are TGTGCCAGCAGCTTAGACGAGGTCCCCGATACGCAGTATTTT. Protein product: CASSLDEVPDTQYF. The V and J genes are TRBV7-2 and TRBJ2-3; D gene uncertain. This CDR3 region has 14 residues. The V gene lost 1 base and the J gene lost 6 bases, with 11 bases spanning the gap. Germline CDR1 is SGHTA and CDR2 is FQGNSA.

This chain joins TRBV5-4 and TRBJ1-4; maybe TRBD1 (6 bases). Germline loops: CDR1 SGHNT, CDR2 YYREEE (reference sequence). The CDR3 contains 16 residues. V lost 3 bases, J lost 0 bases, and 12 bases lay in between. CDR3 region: CASSSGHPATNEKLFF. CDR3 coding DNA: TGTGCCAGCAGCTCGGGACACCCCGCAACTAATGAAAAACTGTTTTTT.

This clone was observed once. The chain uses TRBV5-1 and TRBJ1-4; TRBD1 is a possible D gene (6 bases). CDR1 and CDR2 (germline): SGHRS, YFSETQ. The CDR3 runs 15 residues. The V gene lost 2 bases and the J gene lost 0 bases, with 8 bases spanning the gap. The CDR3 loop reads CASSFQGTTNEKLFF. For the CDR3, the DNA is TGCGCCAGCAGCTTCCAGGGGACAACTAATGAAAAACTGTTTTTT. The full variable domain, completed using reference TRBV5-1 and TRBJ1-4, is KAGVTQTPRYLIKTRGQQVTLSCSPISGHRSVSWYQQTPGQGLQFLFEYFSETQRNKGNFPGRFSGRQFSNSRSEMNVSTLELGDSALYLCASSFQGTTNEKLFFGSGTQLSVL.

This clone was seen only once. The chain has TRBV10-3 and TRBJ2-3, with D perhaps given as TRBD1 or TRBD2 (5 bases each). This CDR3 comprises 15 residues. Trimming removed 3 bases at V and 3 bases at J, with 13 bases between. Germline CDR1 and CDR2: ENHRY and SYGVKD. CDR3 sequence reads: CAISDVGTRTDTQYF. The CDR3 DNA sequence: TGTGCCATCAGTGACGTGGGGACGCGGACAGATACGCAGTATTTT.

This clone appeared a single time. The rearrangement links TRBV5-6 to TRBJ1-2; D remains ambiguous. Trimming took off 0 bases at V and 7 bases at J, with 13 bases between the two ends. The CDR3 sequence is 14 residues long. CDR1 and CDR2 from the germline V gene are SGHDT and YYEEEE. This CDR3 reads CASSLEERIPGYTF. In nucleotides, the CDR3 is TGTGCCAGCAGCTTGGAGGAGCGGATCCCTGGCTACACCTTC.

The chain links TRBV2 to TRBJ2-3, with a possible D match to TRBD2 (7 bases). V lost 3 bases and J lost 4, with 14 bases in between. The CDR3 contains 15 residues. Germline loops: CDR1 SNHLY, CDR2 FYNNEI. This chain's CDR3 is CASSDVGGPADTQYF. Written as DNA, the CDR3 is TGTGCCAGCAGTGATGTCGGGGGGCCCGCAGATACGCAGTATTTT. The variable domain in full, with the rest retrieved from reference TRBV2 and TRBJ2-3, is EPEVTQTPSHQVTQMGQEVILRCVPISNHLYFYWYRQILGQKVEFLVSFYNNEISEKSEIFDDQFSVERPDGSNFTLKIRSTKLEDSAMYFCASSDVGGPADTQYFGPGTRLTVL.

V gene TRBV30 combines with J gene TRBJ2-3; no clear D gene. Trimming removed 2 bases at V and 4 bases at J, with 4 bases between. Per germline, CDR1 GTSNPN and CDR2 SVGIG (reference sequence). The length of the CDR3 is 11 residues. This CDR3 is CAWSRADTQYF. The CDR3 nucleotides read TGTGCCTGGAGTCGAGCAGATACGCAGTATTTT.

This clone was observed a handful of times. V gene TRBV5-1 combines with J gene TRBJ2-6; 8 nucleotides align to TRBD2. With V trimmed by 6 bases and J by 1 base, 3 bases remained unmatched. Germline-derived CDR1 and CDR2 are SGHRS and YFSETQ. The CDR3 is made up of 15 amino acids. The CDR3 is CASTSGGSGANVLTF. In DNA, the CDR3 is TGCGCCAGCACCTCGGGGGGGTCTGGGGCCAACGTCCTGACTTTC.

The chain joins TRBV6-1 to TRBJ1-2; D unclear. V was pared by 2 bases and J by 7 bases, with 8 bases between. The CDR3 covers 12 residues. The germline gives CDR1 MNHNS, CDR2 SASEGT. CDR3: CASSESGSGYTF. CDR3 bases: TGTGCCAGCAGTGAATCTGGGAGTGGCTACACCTTC.

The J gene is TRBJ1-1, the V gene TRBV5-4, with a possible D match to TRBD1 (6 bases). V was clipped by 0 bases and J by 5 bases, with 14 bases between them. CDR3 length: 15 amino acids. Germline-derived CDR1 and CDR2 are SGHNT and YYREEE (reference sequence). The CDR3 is CASSLAGRGWTEAFF. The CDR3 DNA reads TGTGCCAGCAGCTTGGCCGGAAGGGGGTGGACTGAAGCTTTCTTT.

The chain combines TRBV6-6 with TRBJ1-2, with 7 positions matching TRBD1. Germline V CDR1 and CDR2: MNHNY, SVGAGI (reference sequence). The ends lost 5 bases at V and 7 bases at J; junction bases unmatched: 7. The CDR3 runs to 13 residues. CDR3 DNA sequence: TGTGCCAGCAGTATAGACAGGGTGGGTGGCTACACCTTC. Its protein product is CASSIDRVGGYTF.

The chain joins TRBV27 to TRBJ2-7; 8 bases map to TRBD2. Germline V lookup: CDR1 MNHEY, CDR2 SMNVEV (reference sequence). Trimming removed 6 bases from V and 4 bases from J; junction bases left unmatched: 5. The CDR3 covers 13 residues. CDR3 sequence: CASRPGGAYEQYF. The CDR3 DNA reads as TGTGCCAGCAGGCCCGGGGGGGCGTACGAGCAGTACTTC.

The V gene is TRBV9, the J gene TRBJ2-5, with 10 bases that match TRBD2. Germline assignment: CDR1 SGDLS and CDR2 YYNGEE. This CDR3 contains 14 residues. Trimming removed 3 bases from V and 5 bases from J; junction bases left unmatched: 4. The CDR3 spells CASSDLAGVETQYF. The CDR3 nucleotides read TGTGCCAGCAGCGATCTAGCGGGAGTTGAGACCCAGTACTTC.

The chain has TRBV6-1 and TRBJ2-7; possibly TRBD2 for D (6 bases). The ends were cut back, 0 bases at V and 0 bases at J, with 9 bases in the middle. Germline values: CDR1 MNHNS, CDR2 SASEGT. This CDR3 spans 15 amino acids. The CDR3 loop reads CASSEAGTRSYEQYF. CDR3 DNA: TGTGCCAGCAGTGAAGCCGGGACTCGCTCCTACGAGCAGTACTTC.

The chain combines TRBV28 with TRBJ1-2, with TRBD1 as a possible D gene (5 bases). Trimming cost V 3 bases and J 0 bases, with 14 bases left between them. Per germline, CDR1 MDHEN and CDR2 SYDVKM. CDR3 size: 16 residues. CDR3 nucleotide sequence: TGTGCCAGCAGTTTCCGGGGCCTCGGGGCTAACTATGGCTACACCTTC. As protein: CASSFRGLGANYGYTF.

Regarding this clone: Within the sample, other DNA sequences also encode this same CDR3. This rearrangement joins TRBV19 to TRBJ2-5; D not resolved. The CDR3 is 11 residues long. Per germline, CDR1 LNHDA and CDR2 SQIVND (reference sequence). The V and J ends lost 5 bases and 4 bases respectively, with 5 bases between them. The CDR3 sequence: CASSGRETQYF. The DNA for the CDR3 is TGTGCCAGTAGTGGGCGAGAGACCCAGTACTTC.